Sequencing of this TCR beta chain was carried out in a study of vaccination effects on CD4 cells after COVID-19. Findings of the study overall: At late timepoints after vaccination, vaccine- and infection-induced clones shrank markedly. Within healthy vaccinees, only 1 of 255 vaccine-induced clones displayed cross-reactivity with common cold coronaviruses.

Trimming removed 3 bases from V and 4 bases from J; junction bases left unmatched: 11. CDR3 length: 17 residues. The germline gives CDR1 SGHRS, CDR2 YFSETQ. Using viral peptide pools, the ViraFEST assay grew out antigen-specific CD4+ T cells prior to sequencing. Isolating CD4+ T cells followed around nine days of culture. Vaccine recipients had no previous SARS-CoV-2 infection; their nucleocapsid antibodies were negative. Wells of two million PBMC each were grown with about 9.8 IU/ml IL-2 and 8.5 to 10 ug/ml peptides. Sequencing used immunoSEQ multiplex PCR; TCRdb keeps in-frame clones, though not all of them. The table has some 15,000 clones, more than 65% seen once. Details on this clone: Its cognate antigen is unknown.

The sequenced sample was CD4+ T cells from PBMCs cultured with HCoV-229E spike peptides, obtained before COVID-19 vaccination. The rearrangement joins TRBV5-1 to TRBJ2-7, with 12 bases lining up with TRBD1. The TCR was taken from a human donor who received a COVID-19 vaccine. The CDR3 region has the DNA TGCGCCAGCAGCTCCGGTGTGGGACAGGGGGCTTGGTACGAGCAGTACTTC. Translating it yields CASSSGVGQGAWYEQYF.